This T cell receptor (beta chain) was recovered during a study of blood T cell repertoires in COVID-19 (dated by TCRdb to about 2020). Background on the whole study: Collaborator samples came from the United States, Italy and Spain and covered acute and convalescent phases of COVID-19. The material from the prospective study consisted of cDNA or gDNA derived from T cells, B-cell-depleted T cells, or PBMCs. Deeply sampled blood TCRbeta repertoires from subjects exposed to, actively infected with, or recovered from COVID-19 were included in the dataset. The repertoires were released in a freely available public database meant as a resource for research on the immune response to SARS-CoV-2. The samples were drawn from two sources: the first 160 participants of the ongoing ImmuneRACE study, and 1,200 or so subjects contributed by 6 global collaborators. Nearly every sample came with metadata listing a de-identified subject ID, COVID-19 status, age in years and sex. HLA class I and class II types, where available, came from metadata supplied by the sample provider rather than from assay-based typing. General study outcomes and caveats: How much clinical and demographic metadata was included differed by source and by participant, and the metadata was provided uncurated.

From the germline V gene, CDR1 is SNHLY and CDR2 is FYNNEI. Measured from the cysteine to the phenylalanine, the CDR3 is 16 residues long. Of the read, only the CDR3 DNA is kept; its 48 bases are in frame from base 1. V is cut by 2 bases and J by 1 base, and the space between the germline ends is 13 bases. The immunoSEQ Assay, a bias-controlled multiplex PCR, was used to amplify TCRbeta CDR3 regions from genomic DNA. Processing in the source paper ran as follows. The number of nucleated cells in each sample was estimated by amplification of reference gene primers within the assay. Sequence reads were collapsed and filtered to measure the absolute abundance of every unique TCRbeta CDR3 rearrangement. For each sample, productive Simpson clonality was calculated as the square root of Simpson's diversity index across productive rearrangements. TCRdb retrieved this table from immuneACCESS and kept in-frame rearrangements only. Not all clones are present; in checked studies, unresolved V genes account for under half, and no reason is known for the remainder. The DNA gave D and trimming, while V, J and clone size come from that table. The sample table records about 100,000 clones; 85% of these occur just once. The ten largest clonotypes hold 1.5% to 2% of the sample.

Comment on this clone: Its antigen is currently not known. Base qualities are not provided; no much larger clone lies one nucleotide away.

Each collaborating institution followed its own protocols to collect whole blood in K2EDTA tubes. For TCRbeta analysis, collaborator samples were shipped as frozen whole blood, as isolated PBMCs, or as DNA extracted from either sample type. The origin of this receptor is a woman in her 70s with active or convalescent COVID-19. Sequencing was performed on peripheral blood. The chain joins TRBV2 to TRBJ2-3; the D gene is perhaps TRBD2, on 5 matching bases. The encoded CDR3 is CASSERASGRTDTQYF. The DNA sequence is TGTGCCAGCAGTGAAAGGGCCAGCGGCCGCACAGATACGCAGTATTTT.